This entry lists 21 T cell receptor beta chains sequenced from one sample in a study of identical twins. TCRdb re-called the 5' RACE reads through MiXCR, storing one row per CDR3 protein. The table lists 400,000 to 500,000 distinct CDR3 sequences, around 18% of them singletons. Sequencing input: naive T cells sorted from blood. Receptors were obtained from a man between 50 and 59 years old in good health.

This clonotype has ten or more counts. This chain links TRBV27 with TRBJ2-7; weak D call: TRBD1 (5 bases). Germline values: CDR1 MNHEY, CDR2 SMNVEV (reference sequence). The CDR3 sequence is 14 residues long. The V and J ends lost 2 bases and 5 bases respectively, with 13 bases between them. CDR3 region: CASSLGTGANEQYF. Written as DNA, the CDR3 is TGTGCCAGCAGTTTAGGCACAGGAGCGAACGAGCAGTACTTC.

CDR3: CASSLEGSGPSETQYF. For the CDR3, the DNA is TGTGCCAGCAGCTTAGAAGGTAGCGGACCGTCGGAGACCCAGTACTTC. The chain has TRBV7-9 and TRBJ2-5; D possibly corresponds to TRBD2 (6 bases). From germline, CDR1 is SEHNR and CDR2 FQNEAQ (reference sequence). The CDR3 is 16 residues long. V lost 1 base, J lost 5 bases, and 17 bases lay in between.

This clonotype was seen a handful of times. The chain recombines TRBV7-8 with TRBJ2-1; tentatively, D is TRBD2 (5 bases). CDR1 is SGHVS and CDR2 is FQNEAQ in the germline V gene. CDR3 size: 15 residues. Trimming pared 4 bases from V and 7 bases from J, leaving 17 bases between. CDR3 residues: CASSYGRVARNEQFF. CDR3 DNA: TGTGCCAGCAGCTATGGAAGGGTAGCGAGAAATGAGCAGTTCTTC.

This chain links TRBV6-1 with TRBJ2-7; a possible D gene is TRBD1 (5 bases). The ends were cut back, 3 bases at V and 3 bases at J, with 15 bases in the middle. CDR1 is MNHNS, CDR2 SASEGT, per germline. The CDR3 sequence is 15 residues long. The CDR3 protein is CASSEADRSFYEQYF. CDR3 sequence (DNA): TGTGCCAGCAGTGAGGCCGACAGAAGTTTCTACGAGCAGTACTTC.

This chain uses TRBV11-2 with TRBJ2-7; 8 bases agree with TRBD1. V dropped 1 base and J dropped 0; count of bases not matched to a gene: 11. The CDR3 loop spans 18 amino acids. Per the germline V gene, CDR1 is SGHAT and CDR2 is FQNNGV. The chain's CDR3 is CASSLGVRQGTSSYEQYF. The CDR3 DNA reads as TGTGCCAGCAGCTTAGGGGTCCGACAGGGGACGAGCTCCTACGAGCAGTACTTC.

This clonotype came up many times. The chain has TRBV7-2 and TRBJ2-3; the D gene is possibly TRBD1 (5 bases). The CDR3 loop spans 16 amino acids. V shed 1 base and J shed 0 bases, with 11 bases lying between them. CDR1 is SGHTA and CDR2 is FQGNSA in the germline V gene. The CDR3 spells CASSLGSGRSTDTQYF. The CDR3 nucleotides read TGTGCCAGCAGCTTAGGTTCAGGGCGCAGCACAGATACGCAGTATTTT. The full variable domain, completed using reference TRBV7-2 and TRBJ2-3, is GAGVSQSPSNKVTEKGKDVELRCDPISGHTALYWYRQSLGQGLEFLIYFQGNSAPDKSGLPSDRFSAERTGGSVSTLTIQRTQQEDSAVYLCASSLGSGRSTDTQYFGPGTRLTVL.

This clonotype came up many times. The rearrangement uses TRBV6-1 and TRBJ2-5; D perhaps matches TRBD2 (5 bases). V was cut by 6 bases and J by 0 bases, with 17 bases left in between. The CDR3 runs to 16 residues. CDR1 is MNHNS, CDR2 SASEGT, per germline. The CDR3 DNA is TGTGCCAGCAGCCCTTTTACATTGACTAACCAAGAGACCCAGTACTTC. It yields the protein CASSPFTLTNQETQYF.

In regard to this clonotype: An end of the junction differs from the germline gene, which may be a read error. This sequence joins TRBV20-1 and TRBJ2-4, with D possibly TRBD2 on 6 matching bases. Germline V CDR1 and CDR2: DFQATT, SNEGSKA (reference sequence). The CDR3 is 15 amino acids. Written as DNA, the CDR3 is TGCAGTGTTAGAGAGACGGGACTAGCCAAAAACATTCAGTACTTC. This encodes CSVRETGLAKNIQYF.

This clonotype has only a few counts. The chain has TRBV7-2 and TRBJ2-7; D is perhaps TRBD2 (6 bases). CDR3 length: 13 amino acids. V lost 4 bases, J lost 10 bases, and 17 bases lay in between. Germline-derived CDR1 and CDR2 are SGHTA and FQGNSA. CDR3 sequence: CASSSAGTVAQYF. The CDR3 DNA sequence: TGTGCCAGCAGCTCGGCGGGGACTGTGGCTCAGTACTTC. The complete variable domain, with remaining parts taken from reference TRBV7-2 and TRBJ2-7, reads GAGVSQSPSNKVTEKGKDVELRCDPISGHTALYWYRQSLGQGLEFLIYFQGNSAPDKSGLPSDRFSAERTGGSVSTLTIQRTQQEDSAVYLCASSSAGTVAQYFGPGTRLTVT.

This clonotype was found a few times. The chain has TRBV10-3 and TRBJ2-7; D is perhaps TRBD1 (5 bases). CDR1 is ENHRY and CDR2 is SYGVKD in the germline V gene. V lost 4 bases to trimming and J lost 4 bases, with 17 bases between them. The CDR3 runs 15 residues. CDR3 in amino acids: CAISGPDSRGYEQYF. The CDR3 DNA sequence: TGTGCCATCAGTGGACCAGACAGCCGCGGTTACGAGCAGTACTTC.

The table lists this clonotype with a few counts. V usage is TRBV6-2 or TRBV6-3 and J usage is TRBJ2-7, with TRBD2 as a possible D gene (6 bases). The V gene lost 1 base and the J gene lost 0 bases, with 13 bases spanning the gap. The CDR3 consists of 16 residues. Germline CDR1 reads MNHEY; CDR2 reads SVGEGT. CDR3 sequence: CASSYFLGSGSYEQYF. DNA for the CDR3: TGTGCCAGCAGTTACTTCTTAGGTAGCGGCTCCTACGAGCAGTACTTC.

CDR3 sequence (DNA): TGTGCCAGCAGCCTGACTTCAGGGGGAGCCCCCGGGGAGCTGTTTTTT. Translated, it gives CASSLTSGGAPGELFF. The rearrangement links TRBV6-2 or TRBV6-3 to TRBJ2-2; 7 nucleotides agree with TRBD1. The CDR3 has 16 amino acids. Germline assignment: CDR1 MNHEY and CDR2 SVGEGT. V shed 6 bases, J shed 6 bases, and the junction held 13 bases outside the gene matches.

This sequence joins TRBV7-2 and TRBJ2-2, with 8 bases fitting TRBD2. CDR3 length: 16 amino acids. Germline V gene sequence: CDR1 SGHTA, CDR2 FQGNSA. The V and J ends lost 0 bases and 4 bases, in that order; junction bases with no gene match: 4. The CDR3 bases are TGTGCCAGCAGCTTAGCGGGGACTAGAGGCACCGGGGAGCTGTTTTTT. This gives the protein CASSLAGTRGTGELFF. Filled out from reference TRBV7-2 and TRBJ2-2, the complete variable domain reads GAGVSQSPSNKVTEKGKDVELRCDPISGHTALYWYRQSLGQGLEFLIYFQGNSAPDKSGLPSDRFSAERTGGSVSTLTIQRTQQEDSAVYLCASSLAGTRGTGELFFGEGSRLTVL.

This CDR3 is CSARIIRDLPYEQYF. DNA of the CDR3: TGCAGTGCCCGAATCATCCGGGACTTACCCTACGAGCAGTACTTC. The rearrangement links TRBV20-1 to TRBJ2-7; D might be TRBD2 (6 bases). The CDR3 is 15 residues long. Germline lookup yields CDR1 DFQATT and CDR2 SNEGSKA (reference sequence). V lost 6 bases and J 2 bases, leaving 20 bases between the germline ends.

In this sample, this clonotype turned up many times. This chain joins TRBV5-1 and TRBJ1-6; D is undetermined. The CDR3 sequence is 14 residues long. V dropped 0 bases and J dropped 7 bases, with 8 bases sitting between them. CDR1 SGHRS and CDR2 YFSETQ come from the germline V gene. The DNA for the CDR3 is TGCGCCAGCAGCTTGGCCGTCGAGAATTCACCCCTCCACTTT. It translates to CASSLAVENSPLHF.

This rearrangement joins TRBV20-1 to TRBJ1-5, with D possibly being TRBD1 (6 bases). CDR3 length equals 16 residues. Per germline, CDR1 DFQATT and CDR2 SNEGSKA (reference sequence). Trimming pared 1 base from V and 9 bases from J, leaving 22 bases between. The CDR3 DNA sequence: TGCAGTGCTAGAGGTATTCCGGGACACGGATCAGGGCCCCAGCATTTT. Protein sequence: CSARGIPGHGSGPQHF.

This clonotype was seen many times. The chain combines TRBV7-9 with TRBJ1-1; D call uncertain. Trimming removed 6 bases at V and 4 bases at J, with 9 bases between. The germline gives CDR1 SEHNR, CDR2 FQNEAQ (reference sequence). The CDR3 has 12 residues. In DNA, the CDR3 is TGTGCCAGCAGTTGGATGGGCACTGAAGCTTTCTTT. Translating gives CASSWMGTEAFF. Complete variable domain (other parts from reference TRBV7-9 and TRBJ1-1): DTGVSQNPRHKITKRGQNVTFRCDPISEHNRLYWYRQTLGQGPEFLTYFQNEAQLEKSRLLSDRFSAERPKGSFSTLEIQRTEQGDSAMYLCASSWMGTEAFFGQGTRLTVV.

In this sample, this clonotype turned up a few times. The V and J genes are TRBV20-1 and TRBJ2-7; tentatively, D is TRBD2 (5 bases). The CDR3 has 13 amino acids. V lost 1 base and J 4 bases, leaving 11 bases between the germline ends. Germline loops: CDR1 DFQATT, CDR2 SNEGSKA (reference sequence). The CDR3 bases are TGCAGTGCTAGAGTTGATCGAGGGTACGAGCAGTACTTC. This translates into CSARVDRGYEQYF.

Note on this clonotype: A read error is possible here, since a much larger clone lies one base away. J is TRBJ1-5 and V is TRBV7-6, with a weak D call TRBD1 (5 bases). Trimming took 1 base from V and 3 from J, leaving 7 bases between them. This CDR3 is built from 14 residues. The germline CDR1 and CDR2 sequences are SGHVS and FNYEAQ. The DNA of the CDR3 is TGTGCCAGCAGCTTAGGACAGAACAATCAGCCCCAGCATTTT. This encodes CASSLGQNNQPQHF.

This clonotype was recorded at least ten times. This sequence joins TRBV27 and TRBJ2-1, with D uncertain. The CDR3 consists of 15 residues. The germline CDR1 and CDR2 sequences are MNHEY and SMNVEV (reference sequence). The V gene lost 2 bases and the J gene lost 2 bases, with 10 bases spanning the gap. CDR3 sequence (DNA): TGTGCCAGCAGTTTAGTCGAACGGGCCTACAATGAGCAGTTCTTC. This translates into CASSLVERAYNEQFF.

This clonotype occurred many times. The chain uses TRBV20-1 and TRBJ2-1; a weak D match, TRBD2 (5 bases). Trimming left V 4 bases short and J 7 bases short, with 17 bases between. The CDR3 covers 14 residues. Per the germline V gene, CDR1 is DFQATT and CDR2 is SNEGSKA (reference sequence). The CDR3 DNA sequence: TGCAGTGCTACCGAGGACTTATCGGTGAATGAGCAGTTCTTC. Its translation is CSATEDLSVNEQFF.